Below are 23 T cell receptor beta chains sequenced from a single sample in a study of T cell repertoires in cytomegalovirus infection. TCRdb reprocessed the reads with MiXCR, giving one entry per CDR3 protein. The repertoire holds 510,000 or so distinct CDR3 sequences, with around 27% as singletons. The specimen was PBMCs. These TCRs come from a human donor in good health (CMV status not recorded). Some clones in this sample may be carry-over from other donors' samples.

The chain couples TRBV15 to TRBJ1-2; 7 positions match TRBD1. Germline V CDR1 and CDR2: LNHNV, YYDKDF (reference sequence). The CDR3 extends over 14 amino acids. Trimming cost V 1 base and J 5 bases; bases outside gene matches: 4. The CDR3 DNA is TGTGCCACCAGCAGAGTCGGGACAGCGTATGGCTACACCTTC. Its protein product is CATSRVGTAYGYTF.

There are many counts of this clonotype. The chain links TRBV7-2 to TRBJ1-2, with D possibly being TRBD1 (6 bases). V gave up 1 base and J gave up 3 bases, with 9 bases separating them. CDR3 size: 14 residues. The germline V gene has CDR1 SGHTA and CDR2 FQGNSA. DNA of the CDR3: TGTGCCAGCAGCTTAGGGACAGATTACTATGGCTACACCTTC. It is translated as CASSLGTDYYGYTF.

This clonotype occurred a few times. The CDR3 region has the DNA TGTGCCAGCAGCTTACGTCATAGCTACACCTTC. Translating it yields CASSLRHSYTF. This chain links TRBV7-2 with TRBJ1-2, with D unresolved. The CDR3 is made up of 11 amino acids. Germline V gene data show CDR1 as SGHTA and CDR2 as FQGNSA. Trimming removed 2 bases from V and 9 bases from J, with 7 bases in between.

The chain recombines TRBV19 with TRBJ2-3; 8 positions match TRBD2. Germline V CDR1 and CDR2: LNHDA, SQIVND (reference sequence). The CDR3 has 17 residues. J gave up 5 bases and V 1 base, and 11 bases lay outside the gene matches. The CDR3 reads CASSIAGSGSGIDTQYF. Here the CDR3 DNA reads TGTGCCAGTAGTATAGCGGGGAGCGGGAGCGGGATAGATACGCAGTATTTT.

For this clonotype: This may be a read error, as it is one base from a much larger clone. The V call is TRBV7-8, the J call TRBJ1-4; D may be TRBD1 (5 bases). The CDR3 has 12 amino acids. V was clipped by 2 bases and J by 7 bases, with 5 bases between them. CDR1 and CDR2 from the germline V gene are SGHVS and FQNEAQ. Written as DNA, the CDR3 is TGTGCCAGCAGCTTACAGGGTGAAAAACTGTTTTTT. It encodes CASSLQGEKLFF.

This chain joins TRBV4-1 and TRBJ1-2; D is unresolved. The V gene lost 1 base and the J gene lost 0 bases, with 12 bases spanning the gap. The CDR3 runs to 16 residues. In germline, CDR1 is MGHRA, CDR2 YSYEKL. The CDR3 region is CASSQGISDPNYGYTF. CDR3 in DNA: TGCGCCAGCAGCCAAGGGATTTCCGACCCTAACTATGGCTACACCTTC.

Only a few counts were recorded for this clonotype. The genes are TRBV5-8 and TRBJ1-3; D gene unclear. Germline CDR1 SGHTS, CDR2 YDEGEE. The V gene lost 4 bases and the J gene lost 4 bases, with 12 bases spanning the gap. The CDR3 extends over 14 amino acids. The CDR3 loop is CASSRERTGNTIYF. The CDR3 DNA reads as TGTGCCAGCAGCCGGGAAAGAACGGGAAACACCATATATTTT.

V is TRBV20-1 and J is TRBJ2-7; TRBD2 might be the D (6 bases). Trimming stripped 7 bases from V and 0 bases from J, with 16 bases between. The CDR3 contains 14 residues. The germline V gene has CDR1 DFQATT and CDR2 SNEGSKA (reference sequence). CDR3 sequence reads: CSGDGRDASYEQYF. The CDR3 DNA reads TGCAGTGGAGATGGGCGGGACGCCTCCTACGAGCAGTACTTC.

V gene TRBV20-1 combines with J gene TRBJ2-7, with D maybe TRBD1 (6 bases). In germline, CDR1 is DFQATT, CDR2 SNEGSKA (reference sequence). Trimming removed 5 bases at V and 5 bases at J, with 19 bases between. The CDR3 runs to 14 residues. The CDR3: CSAPPDSVLHEQYF. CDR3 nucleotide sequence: TGCAGTGCTCCCCCGGACAGCGTTCTCCACGAGCAGTACTTC.

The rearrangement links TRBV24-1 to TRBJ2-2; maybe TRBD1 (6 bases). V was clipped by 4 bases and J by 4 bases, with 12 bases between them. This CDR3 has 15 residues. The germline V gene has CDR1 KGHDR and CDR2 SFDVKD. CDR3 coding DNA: TGTGCCACCAGTGACAGGACAGTCCCCACCGGGGAGCTGTTTTTT. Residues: CATSDRTVPTGELFF.

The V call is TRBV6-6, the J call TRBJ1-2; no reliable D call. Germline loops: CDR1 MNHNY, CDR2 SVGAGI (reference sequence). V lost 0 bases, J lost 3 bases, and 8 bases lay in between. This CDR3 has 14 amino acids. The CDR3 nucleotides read TGTGCCAGCAGTTACTCGGCCAGGTACTATGGCTACACCTTC. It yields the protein CASSYSARYYGYTF.

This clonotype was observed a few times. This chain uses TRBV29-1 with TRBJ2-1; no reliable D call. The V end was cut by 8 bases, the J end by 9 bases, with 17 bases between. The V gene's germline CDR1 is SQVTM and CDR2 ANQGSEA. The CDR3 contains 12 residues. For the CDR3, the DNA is TGCAGCCTAACCCAGCCTCCAGGTGAGCAGTTCTTC. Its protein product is CSLTQPPGEQFF.

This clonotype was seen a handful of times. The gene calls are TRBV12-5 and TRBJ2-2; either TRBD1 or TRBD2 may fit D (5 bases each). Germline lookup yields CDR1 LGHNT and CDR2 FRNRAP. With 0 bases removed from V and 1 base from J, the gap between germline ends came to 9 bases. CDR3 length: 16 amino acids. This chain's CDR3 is CASGLVLGQNTGELFF. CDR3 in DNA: TGTGCTAGTGGTTTGGTACTAGGACAGAACACCGGGGAGCTGTTTTTT.

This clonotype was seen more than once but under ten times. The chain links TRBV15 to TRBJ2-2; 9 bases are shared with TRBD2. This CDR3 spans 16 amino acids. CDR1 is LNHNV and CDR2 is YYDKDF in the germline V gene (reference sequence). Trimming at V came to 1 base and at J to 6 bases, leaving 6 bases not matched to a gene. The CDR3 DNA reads TGTGCCACCAGCAGAGTCCCCCAGCGGGAGGCCGGGGAGCTGTTTTTT. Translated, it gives CATSRVPQREAGELFF. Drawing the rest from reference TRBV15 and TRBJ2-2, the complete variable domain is DAMVIQNPRYQVTQFGKPVTLSCSQTLNHNVMYWYQQKSSQAPKLLFHYYDKDFNNEADTPDNFQSRRPNTSFCFLDIRSPGLGDTAMYLCATSRVPQREAGELFFGEGSRLTVL.

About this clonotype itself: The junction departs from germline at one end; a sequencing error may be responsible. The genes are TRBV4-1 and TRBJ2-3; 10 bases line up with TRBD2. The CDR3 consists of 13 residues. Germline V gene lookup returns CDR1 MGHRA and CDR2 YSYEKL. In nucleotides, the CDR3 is TGCGCCAGCAGCCAAGATAAAGGACTAGCGGCACTTTTT. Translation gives CASSQDKGLAALF.

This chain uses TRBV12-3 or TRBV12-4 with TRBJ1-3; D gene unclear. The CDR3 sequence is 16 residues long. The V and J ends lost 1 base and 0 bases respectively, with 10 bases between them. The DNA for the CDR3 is TGTGCCAGCAGTTTAGGCGGCAGTTACTCTGGAAACACCATATATTTT. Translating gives CASSLGGSYSGNTIYF.

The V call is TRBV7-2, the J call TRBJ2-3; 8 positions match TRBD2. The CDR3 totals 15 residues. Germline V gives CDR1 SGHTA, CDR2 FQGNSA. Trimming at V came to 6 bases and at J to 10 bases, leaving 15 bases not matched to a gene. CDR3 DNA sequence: TGTGCCAGCAGACCCACCCCCGGGAGGGCCGGGGCGCAGTATTTT. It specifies CASRPTPGRAGAQYF.

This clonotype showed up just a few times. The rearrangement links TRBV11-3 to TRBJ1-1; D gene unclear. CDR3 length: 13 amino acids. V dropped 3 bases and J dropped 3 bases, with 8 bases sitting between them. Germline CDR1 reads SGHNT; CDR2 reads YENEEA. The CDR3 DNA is TGTGCCAGCAGCTTTACGCGGGACACTGAAGCTTTCTTT. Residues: CASSFTRDTEAFF.

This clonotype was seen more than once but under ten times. The chain's CDR3 is CASAAIGGGTDTQYF. The DNA for the CDR3 is TGTGCCAGCGCCGCTATCGGAGGGGGGACAGATACGCAGTATTTT. V and J are TRBV12-3 or TRBV12-4 and TRBJ2-3; D is perhaps TRBD1 or TRBD2 (6 bases each). V was pared by 8 bases and J by 3 bases, with 18 bases between. The CDR3 spans 15 residues.

The DNA of the CDR3 is TGTGCCAGCAGTTACGGGGCCTATTCTAGCACAGATACGCAGTATTTT. Its translation is CASSYGAYSSTDTQYF. V and J are TRBV6-6 and TRBJ2-3, with D possibly matching TRBD1 (5 bases). Trimming took off 2 bases at V and 0 bases at J, with 12 bases between the two ends. Germline V lookup: CDR1 MNHNY, CDR2 SVGAGI (reference sequence). This CDR3 is built from 16 residues.

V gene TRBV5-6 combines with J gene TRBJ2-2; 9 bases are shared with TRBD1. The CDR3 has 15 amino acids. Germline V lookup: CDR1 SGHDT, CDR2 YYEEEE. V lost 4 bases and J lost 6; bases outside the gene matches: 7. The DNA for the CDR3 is TGTGCCAGCAGCGGCCGAGACAGGGGGGCCGGGGAGCTGTTTTTT. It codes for CASSGRDRGAGELFF.

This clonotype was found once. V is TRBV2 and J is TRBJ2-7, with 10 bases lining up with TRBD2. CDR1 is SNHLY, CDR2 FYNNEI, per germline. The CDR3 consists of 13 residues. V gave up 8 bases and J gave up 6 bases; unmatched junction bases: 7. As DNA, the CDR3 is TGTGCCAGCCAGCGGGAGGGCCTTATCGAGCAGTACTTC. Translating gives CASQREGLIEQYF. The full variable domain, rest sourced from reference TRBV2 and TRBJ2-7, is EPEVTQTPSHQVTQMGQEVILRCVPISNHLYFYWYRQILGQKVEFLVSFYNNEISEKSEIFDDQFSVERPDGSNFTLKIRSTKLEDSAMYFCASQREGLIEQYFGPGTRLTVT.

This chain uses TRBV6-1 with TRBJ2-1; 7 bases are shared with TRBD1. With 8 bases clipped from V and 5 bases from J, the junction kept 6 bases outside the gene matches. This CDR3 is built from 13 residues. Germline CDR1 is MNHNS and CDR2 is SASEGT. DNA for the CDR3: TGTGCCAGCCGGGTCACAGGGGACAATGAGCAGTTCTTC. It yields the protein CASRVTGDNEQFF.